A selection of T cell receptor beta chains follows, all from one sample in a study of OX40 agonist ivuxolimab in advanced cancers. The data were produced by immunoSEQ multiplex PCR, yet TCRdb's version contains in-frame clones alone and is incomplete. The table has 73,000 or so clones, roughly 90% seen once. The specimen comprised CD4+ or CD8+ T cells sorted from blood, sampled in a trial of the OX40 agonist ivuxolimab. The source is an adult with an advanced solid tumor such as melanoma, head and neck, liver or kidney cancer. CDR3s include the opening cysteine and the closing phenylalanine or tryptophan. A D gene is named only where the DNA matches it firmly. Not every row has a clone size; where given, it reads once, few, many or a size class.

abundance,j_gene,d_gene,v_gene,CDR3nt,CDR3aa
NA,TRBJ2-3,NA,TRBV5-1,TGCGCCAGCAGCTTCGGGACAGATACGCAGTATTTT,CASSFGTDTQYF
NA,TRBJ1-2,NA,TRBV7-9,TGTGCCAGCAGCTCCCTTGGGGGCTACACCTTC,CASSSLGGYTF
NA,TRBJ2-5,NA,TRBV13,TGTGCCAGCAGGGCCTTGGGGCAGCACCAAGAGACCCAGTACTTC,CASRALGQHQETQYF
once,TRBJ2-3,TRBD1,TRBV9,TGTGCCAGCAGCGCGCCGGCGGATACAGGGGGGAAATCTAGCACAGATACGCAGTATTTT,CASSAPADTGGKSSTDTQYF
NA,TRBJ1-1,NA,TRBV15,TGTGCCACCAGCAGTAAGAACACTGAAGCTTTCTTT,CATSSKNTEAFF
NA,TRBJ1-6,NA,TRBV4-3,TGCGCCAGCAGCCAAGAAAGAAATCTAGACGGGTCACCCCTCCACTTT,CASSQERNLDGSPLHF
NA,TRBJ2-7,TRBD1,TRBV9,TGTGCCAGCAGCTCATCCGGAGGGACAGGGGCCTTATACGAGCAGTACTTC,CASSSSGGTGALYEQYF
once,TRBJ1-4,NA,TRBV29-1,TGCAGCGTTGAGGAAAGGGGCCTCCACGAAAAACTGTTTTTT,CSVEERGLHEKLFF
NA,TRBJ2-5,NA,TRBV27,TGTGCCAGCAGCTACGGGTCACAAGAGACCCAGTACTTC,CASSYGSQETQYF
NA,TRBJ1-5,NA,TRBV13,TGTGCCAGCAGCTTACTTATAGCCGCCGGCAAAGGTCGTCAGCCCCAGCATTTT,CASSLLIAAGKGRQPQHF
NA,TRBJ2-2,NA,TRBV9,TGTGCCAGCAGCGATACCACCGGGGAGCTGTTTTTT,CASSDTTGELFF
NA,TRBJ1-2,NA,TRBV25-1,TGTGCCAGCAGTGGCGGCTATGGCTACACCTTC,CASSGGYGYTF
NA,TRBJ2-2,NA,TRBV6-5,TGTGCCAGCAGTTCCGACGGCCCGAACACCGGGGAGCTGTTTTTT,CASSSDGPNTGELFF
NA,TRBJ1-5,NA,TRBV7-9,TGTGCCAGCAGCTTAGGCCCGTCGCAGCCCCAGCATTTT,CASSLGPSQPQHF
NA,TRBJ2-7,NA,TRBV7-6,TGTGCCAGCAGCCCGGACAGAGCACCCTACGAGCAGTACTTC,CASSPDRAPYEQYF
NA,TRBJ1-2,NA,TRBV10-3,TGTGCCACCACGATTGGGTATGGCTACACCTTC,CATTIGYGYTF